These T cell receptor beta chains were read from a single sample in a study of OX40 agonist ivuxolimab in advanced cancers. Measured with immunoSEQ multiplex PCR; TCRdb has only the in-frame clones, and not every one. The sample shows some 90,000 clones, 80% to 95% of them seen only once. Material: CD4+ or CD8+ T cells sorted from blood, obtained in a trial of the OX40 agonist ivuxolimab. The source is an adult with an advanced solid tumor such as melanoma, head and neck, liver or kidney cancer. Each CDR3 is given with its conserved first and last residue. D genes are given only for firm matches. Clone size is given for some rows only: seen once, a few or many times, or a class if the clone is expanded.

>TRBJ2-2|14|TRBD1|-|TRBV6-5
CASSLDRDTGELFF
TGTGCCAGCAGTCTGGACAGGGACACCGGGGAGCTGTTTTTT
>TRBJ1-1|14|-|-|TRBV5-6
CASSWGPGNTEAFF
TGTGCCAGCAGCTGGGGGCCGGGGAACACTGAAGCTTTCTTT
>TRBJ2-1|14|-|once|TRBV19
CASSPWISYNEQFF
TGTGCCAGTAGCCCCTGGATCTCCTACAATGAGCAGTTCTTC
>TRBJ2-5|14|-|-|TRBV5-1
CASTPDSPGETQYF
TGCGCCAGCACCCCGGACAGCCCTGGTGAGACCCAGTACTTC
>TRBJ2-7|13|-|-|TRBV28
CASNPWARGEQYF
TGTGCCAGCAACCCGTGGGCCCGGGGCGAGCAGTACTTC
>TRBJ2-7|15|TRBD1|-|TRBV6-5
CASTGALGQGHEQYF
TGTGCCAGCACCGGAGCCCTCGGACAGGGCCACGAGCAGTACTTC
>TRBJ1-1|14|-|-|TRBV6-5
CASRELGPSTEAFF
TGTGCCAGCAGGGAACTAGGACCGTCCACTGAAGCTTTCTTT
>TRBJ1-4|13|-|-|TRBV5-1
CASSPAADEKLFF
TGCGCCAGCAGCCCGGCCGCCGATGAAAAACTGTTTTTT
>TRBJ2-2|15|-|-|TRBV6-1
CASSERGLPTGELFF
TGTGCCAGCAGCGAGAGGGGACTTCCTACCGGGGAGCTGTTTTTT
>TRBJ1-5|13|-|-|TRBV14
CASSQSFGQPQHF
TGTGCCAGCAGCCAATCCTTCGGTCAGCCCCAGCATTTT
>TRBJ1-2|14|TRBD1|-|TRBV28
CASSRDRDREGYTF
TGTGCCAGCTCAAGGGACCGGGACAGGGAAGGGTACACCTTC
>TRBJ2-3|13|-|-|TRBV5-1
CASSGSNADTQYF
TGCGCCAGCAGCGGGAGTAACGCAGATACGCAGTATTTT
>TRBJ2-7|14|-|-|TRBV9
CASSEIADPYEQYF
TGTGCCAGCAGCGAAATAGCGGATCCCTACGAGCAGTACTTC
>TRBJ2-5|13|-|once|TRBV10-3
CATRQGGRETQYF
TGTGCCACCCGACAGGGAGGTAGGGAGACCCAGTACTTC
>TRBJ1-1|14|-|-|TRBV9
CASSVRGDHTEAFF
TGTGCCAGCAGCGTGAGGGGAGACCACACTGAAGCTTTCTTT
>TRBJ1-2|15|TRBD1|-|TRBV7-8
CASSPKTGQGYGYTF
TGTGCCAGCAGCCCTAAGACCGGACAGGGCTATGGCTACACCTTC
>TRBJ1-5|13|TRBD1|-|TRBV27
CASSIDRVQPQHF
TGTGCCAGCAGTATCGACAGGGTACAGCCCCAGCATTTT
>TRBJ2-2|15|TRBD1|-|TRBV5-6
CASSLGRGRAGELFF
TGTGCCAGCAGCTTGGGCAGGGGGCGCGCCGGGGAGCTGTTTTTT
>TRBJ2-1|15|-|-|TRBV4-3
CASSLYPGPRNEQFF
TGCGCCAGCAGCCTCTACCCGGGCCCCAGAAATGAGCAGTTCTTC
>TRBJ1-5|13|-|-|TRBV28
CASRSQENQPQHF
TGTGCCAGCAGATCACAGGAGAATCAGCCCCAGCATTTT
>TRBJ2-1|15|-|-|TRBV5-6
CASSLYGTDYNEQFF
TGTGCCAGCAGCTTGTACGGGACGGACTACAATGAGCAGTTCTTC
>TRBJ2-2|15|TRBD2|-|TRBV6-5
CASSYSASGSGELFF
TGTGCCAGCAGTTACTCGGCTAGCGGGAGTGGGGAGCTGTTTTTT
>TRBJ2-7|13|TRBD1|-|TRBV5-1
CASSGGQGGKQYF
TGCGCCAGCAGCGGCGGACAGGGCGGCAAGCAGTACTTC
>TRBJ2-3|17|TRBD2|-|TRBV7-3
CASSRAGTRGPQDTQYF
TGTGCCAGCAGCAGAGCGGGGACTAGGGGTCCCCAAGATACGCAGTATTTT
>TRBJ2-1|14|-|-|TRBV6-6
CASRHIEFYNEQFF
TGTGCCAGCAGACATATAGAGTTCTACAATGAGCAGTTCTTC
>TRBJ1-2|12|TRBD1|-|TRBV2
CASTGQGPGYTF
TGTGCCAGCACCGGACAGGGGCCTGGCTACACCTTC
>TRBJ2-5|15|-|-|TRBV5-1
CASSLSGGREETQYF
TGCGCCAGCAGCTTGTCAGGGGGGAGGGAAGAGACCCAGTACTTC
>TRBJ2-2|15|TRBD2|once|TRBV28
CASSLPTSYTGELFF
TGTGCCAGCAGTCTCCCGACTAGCTACACCGGGGAGCTGTTTTTT
>TRBJ1-4|16|-|-|TRBV6-8
CASSYTDNSTNEKLFF
TGTGCCAGCAGTTACACGGACAACTCAACTAATGAAAAACTGTTTTTT
>TRBJ2-2|14|-|once|TRBV7-9
CASSLAGFTGELFF
TGTGCCAGCAGCTTAGCTGGGTTCACCGGGGAGCTGTTTTTT
>TRBJ2-5|12|-|once|TRBV7-2
CASSFSSETQYF
TGTGCCAGCAGCTTCTCATCAGAGACCCAGTACTTC
>TRBJ2-2|15|TRBD1|-|TRBV4-3
CASSHDRGRTGELFF
TGCGCCAGCAGCCATGACAGGGGGCGCACCGGGGAGCTGTTTTTT